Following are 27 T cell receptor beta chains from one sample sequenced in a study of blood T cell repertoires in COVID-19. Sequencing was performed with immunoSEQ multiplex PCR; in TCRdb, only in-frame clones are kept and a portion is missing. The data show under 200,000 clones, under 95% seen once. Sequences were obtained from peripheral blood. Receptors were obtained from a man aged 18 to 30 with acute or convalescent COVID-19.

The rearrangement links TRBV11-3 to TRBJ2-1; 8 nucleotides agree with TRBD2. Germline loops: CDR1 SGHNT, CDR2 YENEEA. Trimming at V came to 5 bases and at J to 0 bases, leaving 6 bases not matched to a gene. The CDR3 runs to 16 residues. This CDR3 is CASSQTGGSSYNEQFF. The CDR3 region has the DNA TGTGCCAGCAGCCAGACGGGGGGGAGCTCCTACAATGAGCAGTTCTTC. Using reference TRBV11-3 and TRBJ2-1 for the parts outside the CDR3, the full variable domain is EAGVVQSPRYKIIEKKQPVAFWCNPISGHNTLYWYLQNLGQGPELLIRYENEEAVDDSQLPKDRFSAERLKGVDSTLKIQPAELGDSAVYLCASSQTGGSSYNEQFFGPGTRLTVL.

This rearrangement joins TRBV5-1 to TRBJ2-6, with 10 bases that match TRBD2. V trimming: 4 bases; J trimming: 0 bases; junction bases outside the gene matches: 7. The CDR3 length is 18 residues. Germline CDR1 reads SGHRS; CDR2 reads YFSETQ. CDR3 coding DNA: TGCGCCAGCAGCCTCCTACTAGCGGGGTCCTCTGGGGCCAACGTCCTGACTTTC. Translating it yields CASSLLLAGSSGANVLTF.

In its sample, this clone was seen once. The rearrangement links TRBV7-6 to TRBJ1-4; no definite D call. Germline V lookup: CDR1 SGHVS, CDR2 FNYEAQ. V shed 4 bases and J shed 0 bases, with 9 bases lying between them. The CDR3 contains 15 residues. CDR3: CASSSRRATNEKLFF. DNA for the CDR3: TGTGCCAGCAGCTCACGCCGCGCAACTAATGAAAAACTGTTTTTT.

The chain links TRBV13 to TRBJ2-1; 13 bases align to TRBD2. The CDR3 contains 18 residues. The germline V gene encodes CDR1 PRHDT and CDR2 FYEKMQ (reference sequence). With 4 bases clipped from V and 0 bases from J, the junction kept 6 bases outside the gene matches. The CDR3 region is CASSSGLAGWSSYNEQFF. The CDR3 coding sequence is TGTGCCAGCAGCTCGGGACTAGCGGGGTGGTCCTCCTACAATGAGCAGTTCTTC.

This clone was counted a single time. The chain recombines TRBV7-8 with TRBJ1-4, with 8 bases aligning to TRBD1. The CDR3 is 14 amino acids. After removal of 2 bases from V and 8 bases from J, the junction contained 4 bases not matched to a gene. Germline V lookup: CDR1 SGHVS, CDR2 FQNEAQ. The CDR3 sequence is CASSLPTGGEKLFF. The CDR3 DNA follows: TGTGCCAGCAGCTTACCCACAGGGGGGGAAAAACTGTTTTTT.

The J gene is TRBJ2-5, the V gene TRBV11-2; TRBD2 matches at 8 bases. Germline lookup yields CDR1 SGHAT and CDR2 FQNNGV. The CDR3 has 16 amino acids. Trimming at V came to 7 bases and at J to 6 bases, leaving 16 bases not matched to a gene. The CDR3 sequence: CASNTFGDPGGKTQYF. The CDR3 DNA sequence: TGTGCCAGCAACACTTTTGGGGACCCGGGGGGGAAGACCCAGTACTTC.

The CDR3 coding sequence is TGTGCCAGCAGCCAAGACAGTCTGTCACCCCTCCACTTT. Its translation is CASSQDSLSPLHF. This chain joins TRBV3-1 (or the pseudogene TRBV3-2) and TRBJ1-6, with no clear D. CDR1 LGHDT and CDR2 YNNKEL come from the germline V gene (reference sequence). This CDR3 spans 13 amino acids. Trimming cost V 0 bases and J 10 bases, with 7 bases left between them.

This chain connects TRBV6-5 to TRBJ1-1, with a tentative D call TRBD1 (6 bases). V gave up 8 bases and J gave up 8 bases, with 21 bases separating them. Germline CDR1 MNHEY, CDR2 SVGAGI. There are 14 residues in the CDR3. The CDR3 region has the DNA TGTGCCAGCCTTTTTTCCGGGACATATCTAGAAGCTTTCTTT. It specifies CASLFSGTYLEAFF.

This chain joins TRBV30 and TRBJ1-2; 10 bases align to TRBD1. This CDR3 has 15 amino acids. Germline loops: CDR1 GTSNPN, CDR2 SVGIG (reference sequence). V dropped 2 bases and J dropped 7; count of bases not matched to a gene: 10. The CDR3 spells CAWSPGTGALLGYTF. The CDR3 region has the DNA TGTGCCTGGAGTCCCGGGACAGGGGCCCTTCTTGGCTACACCTTC. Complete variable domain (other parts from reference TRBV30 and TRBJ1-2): SQTIHQWPATLVQPVGSPLSLECTVEGTSNPNLYWYRQAAGRGLQLLFYSVGIGQISSEVPQNLSASRPQDRQFILSSKKLLLSDSGFYLCAWSPGTGALLGYTFGSGTRLTVV.

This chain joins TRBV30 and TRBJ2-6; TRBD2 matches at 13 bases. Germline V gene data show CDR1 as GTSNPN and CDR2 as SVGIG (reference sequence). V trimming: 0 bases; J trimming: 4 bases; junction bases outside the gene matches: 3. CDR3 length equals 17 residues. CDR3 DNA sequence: TGTGCCTGGAGTGTACTAGCGGGAGGGCTAGGGGCCAACGTCCTGACTTTC. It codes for CAWSVLAGGLGANVLTF.

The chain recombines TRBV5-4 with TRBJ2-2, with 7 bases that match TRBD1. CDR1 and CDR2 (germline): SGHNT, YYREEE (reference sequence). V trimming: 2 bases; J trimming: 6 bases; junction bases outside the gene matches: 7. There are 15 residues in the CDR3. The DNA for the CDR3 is TGTGCCAGCAGCTTTCAGGGGGTTTCCCCCGGGGAGCTGTTTTTT. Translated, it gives CASSFQGVSPGELFF.

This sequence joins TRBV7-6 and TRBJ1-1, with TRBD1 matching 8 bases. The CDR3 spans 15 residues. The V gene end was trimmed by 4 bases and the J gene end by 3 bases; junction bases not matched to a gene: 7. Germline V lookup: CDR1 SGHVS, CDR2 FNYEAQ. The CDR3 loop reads CASSSDRGSDTEAFF. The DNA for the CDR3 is TGTGCCAGCAGCTCTGACAGGGGTTCAGACACTGAAGCTTTCTTT.

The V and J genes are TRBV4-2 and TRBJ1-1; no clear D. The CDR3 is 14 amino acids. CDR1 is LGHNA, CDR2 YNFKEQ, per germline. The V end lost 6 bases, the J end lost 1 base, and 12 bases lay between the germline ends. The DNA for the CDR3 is TGTGCCAGCAGTCTTCCTACAGAGAACACTGAAGCTTTCTTT. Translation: CASSLPTENTEAFF.

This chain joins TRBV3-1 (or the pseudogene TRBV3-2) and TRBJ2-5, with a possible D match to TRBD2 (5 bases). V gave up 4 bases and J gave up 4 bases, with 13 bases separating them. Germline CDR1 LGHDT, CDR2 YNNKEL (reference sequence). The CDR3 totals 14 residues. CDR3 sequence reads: CASSRTVSRETQYF. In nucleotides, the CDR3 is TGTGCCAGCAGCCGGACTGTCTCTCGAGAGACCCAGTACTTC.

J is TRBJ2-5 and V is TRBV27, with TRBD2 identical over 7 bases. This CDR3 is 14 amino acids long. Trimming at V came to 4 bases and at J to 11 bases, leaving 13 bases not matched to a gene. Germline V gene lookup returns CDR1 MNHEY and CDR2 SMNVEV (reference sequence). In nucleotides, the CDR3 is TGTGCCAGCAGTTCCCACTCGGGTCGGGGGGAACAGTACTTC. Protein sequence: CASSSHSGRGEQYF.

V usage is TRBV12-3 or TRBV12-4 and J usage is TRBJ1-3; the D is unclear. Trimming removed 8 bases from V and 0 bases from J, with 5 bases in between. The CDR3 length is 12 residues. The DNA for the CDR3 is TGTGCCAGCCTGTTCTCTGGAAACACCATATATTTT. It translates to CASLFSGNTIYF.

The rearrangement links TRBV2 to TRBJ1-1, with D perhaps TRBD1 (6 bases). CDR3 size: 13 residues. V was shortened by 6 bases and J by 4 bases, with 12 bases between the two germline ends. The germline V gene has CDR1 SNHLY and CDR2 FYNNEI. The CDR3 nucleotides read TGTGCCAGCAGCCTGGACAGCGCCACTGAAGCTTTCTTT. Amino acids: CASSLDSATEAFF. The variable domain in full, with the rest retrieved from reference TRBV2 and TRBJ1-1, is EPEVTQTPSHQVTQMGQEVILRCVPISNHLYFYWYRQILGQKVEFLVSFYNNEISEKSEIFDDQFSVERPDGSNFTLKIRSTKLEDSAMYFCASSLDSATEAFFGQGTRLTVV.

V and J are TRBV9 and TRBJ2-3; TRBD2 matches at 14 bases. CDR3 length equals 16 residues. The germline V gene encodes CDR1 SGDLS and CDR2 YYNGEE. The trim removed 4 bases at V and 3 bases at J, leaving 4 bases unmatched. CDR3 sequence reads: CASSFRTSGGTDTQYF. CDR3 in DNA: TGTGCCAGCAGCTTTCGGACTAGCGGGGGGACAGATACGCAGTATTTT.

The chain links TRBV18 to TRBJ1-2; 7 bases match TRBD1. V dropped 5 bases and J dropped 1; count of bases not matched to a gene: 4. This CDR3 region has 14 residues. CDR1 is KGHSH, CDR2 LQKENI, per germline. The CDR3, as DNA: TGTGCCAGCTCAACAAGACAGGGTAACTATGGCTACACCTTC. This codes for CASSTRQGNYGYTF.

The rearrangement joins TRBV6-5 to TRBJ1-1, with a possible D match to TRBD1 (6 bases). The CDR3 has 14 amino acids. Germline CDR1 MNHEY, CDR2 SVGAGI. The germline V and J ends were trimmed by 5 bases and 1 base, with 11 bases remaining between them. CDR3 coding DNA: TGTGCCAGCAGTCGACAGGCGCGGAACACTGAAGCTTTCTTT. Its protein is CASSRQARNTEAFF.

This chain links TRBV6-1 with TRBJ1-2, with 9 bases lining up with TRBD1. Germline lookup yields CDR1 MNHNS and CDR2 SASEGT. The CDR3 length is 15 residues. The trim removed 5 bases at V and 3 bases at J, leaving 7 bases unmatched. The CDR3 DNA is TGTGCCAGCAGTTCCCGGACAGGGGCGGACTATGGCTACACCTTC. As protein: CASSSRTGADYGYTF.

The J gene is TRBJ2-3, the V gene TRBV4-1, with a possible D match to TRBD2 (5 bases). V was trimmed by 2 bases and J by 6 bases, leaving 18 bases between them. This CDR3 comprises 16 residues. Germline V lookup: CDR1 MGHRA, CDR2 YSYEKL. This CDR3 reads CASSQLRGEGSDTQYF. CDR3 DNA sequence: TGCGCCAGCAGCCAACTCCGGGGAGAAGGGTCGGATACGCAGTATTTT.

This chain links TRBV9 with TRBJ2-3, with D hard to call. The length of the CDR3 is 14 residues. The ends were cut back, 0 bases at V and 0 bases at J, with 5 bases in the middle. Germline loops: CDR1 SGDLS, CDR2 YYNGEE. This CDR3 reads CASSVGPSTDTQYF. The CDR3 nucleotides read TGTGCCAGCAGCGTAGGTCCTAGCACAGATACGCAGTATTTT. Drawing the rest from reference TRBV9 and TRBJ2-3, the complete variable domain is DSGVTQTPKHLITATGQRVTLRCSPRSGDLSVYWYQQSLDQGLQFLIQYYNGEERAKGNILERFSAQQFPDLHSELNLSSLELGDSALYFCASSVGPSTDTQYFGPGTRLTVL.

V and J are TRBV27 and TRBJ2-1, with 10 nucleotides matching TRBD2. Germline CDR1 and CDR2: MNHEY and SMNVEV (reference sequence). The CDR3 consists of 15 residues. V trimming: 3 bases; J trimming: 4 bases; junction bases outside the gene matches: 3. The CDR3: CASSLKRGGYNEQFF. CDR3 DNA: TGTGCCAGCAGTTTGAAGCGGGGGGGTTACAATGAGCAGTTCTTC.

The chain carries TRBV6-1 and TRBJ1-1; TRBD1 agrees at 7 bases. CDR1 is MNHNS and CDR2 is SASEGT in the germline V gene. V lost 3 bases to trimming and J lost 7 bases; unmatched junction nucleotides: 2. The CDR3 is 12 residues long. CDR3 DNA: TGTGCCAGCAGTGAGACAGGGCTTGAAGCTTTCTTT. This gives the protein CASSETGLEAFF.

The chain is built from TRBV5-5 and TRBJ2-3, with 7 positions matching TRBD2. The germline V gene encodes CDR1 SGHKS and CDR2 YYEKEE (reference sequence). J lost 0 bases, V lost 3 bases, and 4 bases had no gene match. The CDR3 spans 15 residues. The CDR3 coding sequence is TGTGCCAGCAGCTCTCCTAGCGGTAGCACAGATACGCAGTATTTT. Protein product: CASSSPSGSTDTQYF.

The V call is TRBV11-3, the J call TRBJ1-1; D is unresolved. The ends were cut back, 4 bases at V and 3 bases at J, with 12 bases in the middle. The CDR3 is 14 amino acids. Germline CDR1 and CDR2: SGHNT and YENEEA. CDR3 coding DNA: TGTGCCAGCAGCTCGGGTCACGGGGACACTGAAGCTTTCTTT. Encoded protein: CASSSGHGDTEAFF.